Below are 17 T cell receptor beta chains sequenced from a single sample in a study of vaccination effects on CD4 cells after COVID-19. Before any sequencing was done, the ViraFEST assay used viral peptide pools to expand antigen-specific CD4+ T cells. Subsequent to 10 days of culture, CD4+ T cells were isolated. According to the study, vaccine recipients showed no prior SARS-CoV-2 infection and negative nucleocapsid antibodies. Which antigens these TCRs recognize remains unknown. Libraries were prepared by immunoSEQ multiplex PCR; TCRdb keeps only in-frame clonotypes and omits some of them. The table shows about 23,000 clones, with around 70% occurring only once. The source was CD4+ T cells from PBMCs cultured with SARS-CoV-2 spike peptides, collected before COVID-19 vaccination. These receptors all come from a human donor who received a COVID-19 vaccine.

This sequence joins TRBV5-4 and TRBJ2-1; possible D gene TRBD1, 5 bases. Trimming cost V 4 bases and J 4 bases, with 9 bases left between them. CDR3 length: 13 residues. Germline V CDR1 and CDR2: SGHNT, YYREEE (reference sequence). CDR3 sequence reads: CASSKQGYNEQFF. The CDR3 DNA sequence: TGTGCCAGCAGCAAGCAGGGATACAATGAGCAGTTCTTC.

This chain connects TRBV27 to TRBJ2-1; 7 bases match TRBD2. V dropped 7 bases and J dropped 0; count of bases not matched to a gene: 6. Germline CDR1 and CDR2: MNHEY and SMNVEV (reference sequence). The CDR3 consists of 15 residues. The CDR3: CASNSRGDSYNEQFF. CDR3 nucleotide sequence: TGTGCCAGCAACTCCCGGGGGGACTCCTACAATGAGCAGTTCTTC.

This rearrangement joins TRBV27 to TRBJ2-5; D is possibly TRBD2 (7 bases). CDR1 and CDR2 (germline): MNHEY, SMNVEV (reference sequence). The CDR3 extends over 13 amino acids. V lost 11 bases and J lost 4, with 17 bases in between. The CDR3 bases are TGTGCCTGTCTGGGGGGAGGGGGAGAGACCCAGTACTTC. Its translation is CACLGGGGETQYF.

The rearrangement uses TRBV5-6 and TRBJ2-1; D uncertain. Germline CDR1 reads SGHDT; CDR2 reads YYEEEE. Trimming took 4 bases from V and 3 from J, leaving 17 bases between them. This CDR3 contains 16 residues. CDR3 in DNA: TGTGCCAGCAGCCCGGAATGGAAGGGTAACTACAATGAGCAGTTCTTC. This translates into CASSPEWKGNYNEQFF.

The rearrangement joins TRBV30 to TRBJ2-7, with TRBD1 matching 8 bases. The CDR3 extends over 11 amino acids. The V gene's germline CDR1 is GTSNPN and CDR2 SVGIG (reference sequence). V lost 6 bases to trimming and J lost 7 bases; unmatched junction nucleotides: 5. CDR3 sequence: CACPTGDEQYF. The CDR3 DNA reads as TGTGCCTGTCCGACAGGGGATGAGCAGTACTTC.

This chain uses TRBV4-1 with TRBJ2-2, with 7 bases identical to TRBD1. Germline V gives CDR1 MGHRA, CDR2 YSYEKL. Trimming removed 4 bases from V and 5 bases from J; junction bases left unmatched: 10. The CDR3 loop spans 16 amino acids. This CDR3 is CASSLKPTGNTGELFF. CDR3 nucleotide sequence: TGCGCCAGCAGCCTGAAACCGACAGGGAATACCGGGGAGCTGTTTTTT.

The chain combines TRBV29-1 with TRBJ2-2, with 10 positions matching TRBD1. J was trimmed by 6 bases and V by 6 bases; bases with no gene match: 13. Germline CDR1 SQVTM, CDR2 ANQGSEA. This CDR3 comprises 16 residues. This CDR3 reads CSVPAGTGAFAGELFF. Written as DNA, the CDR3 is TGCAGCGTCCCAGCGGGGACAGGGGCCTTTGCCGGGGAGCTGTTTTTT.

The rearrangement joins TRBV29-1 to TRBJ1-1, with 11 bases fitting TRBD1. CDR1 is SQVTM and CDR2 is ANQGSEA in the germline V gene. The V segment lost 1 base and the J segment 5 bases; nucleotides outside the gene matches: 6. This CDR3 comprises 15 residues. The CDR3 nucleotides are TGCAGCGTTGAAGGGACAGGGGGCGAAGTGACTGAAGCTTTCTTT. Encoded protein: CSVEGTGGEVTEAFF.

This clone was counted a few times. The J gene is TRBJ1-4, the V gene TRBV10-3; D unresolved. The CDR3 has 12 residues. Germline-derived CDR1 and CDR2 are ENHRY and SYGVKD. V was trimmed by 0 bases and J by 7 bases, leaving 3 bases between them. CDR3 sequence (DNA): TGTGCCATCAGTGAGTCGAGTGAAAAACTGTTTTTT. Translated: CAISESSEKLFF.

This clone was detected once. The rearrangement links TRBV12-3 or TRBV12-4 to TRBJ1-1; the D is unclear. This CDR3 comprises 12 residues. Trimming took 5 bases from V and 14 from J, leaving 18 bases between them. In DNA, the CDR3 is TGTGCCAGCAGTCACAGCTACGCCAAGCTCTTCTTT. Protein product: CASSHSYAKLFF.

This clone was detected once. The chain recombines TRBV6-5 with TRBJ1-1; 9 nucleotides agree with TRBD1. Germline V lookup: CDR1 MNHEY, CDR2 SVGAGI. Trimming removed 8 bases from V and 1 base from J; junction bases left unmatched: 8. The CDR3 covers 15 residues. CDR3 region: CASSRPGQGNTEAFF. CDR3 nucleotides: TGTGCCAGCTCTCGACCGGGACAGGGGAACACTGAAGCTTTCTTT.

The V and J genes are TRBV10-3 and TRBJ1-6; tentative D call: TRBD1 (5 bases). V was trimmed by 10 bases and J by 7 bases, leaving 14 bases between them. Per the germline V gene, CDR1 is ENHRY and CDR2 is SYGVKD. The CDR3 totals 13 residues. The CDR3 loop reads CATVGVLNSPLHF. The CDR3 DNA reads TGTGCCACCGTGGGGGTGTTAAATTCACCCCTCCACTTT.

This clone has only a few counts. The rearrangement links TRBV7-9 to TRBJ1-4; D gene unclear. V lost 3 bases to trimming and J lost 5 bases, with 7 bases between them. This CDR3 spans 13 amino acids. The germline V gene has CDR1 SEHNR and CDR2 FQNEAQ (reference sequence). CDR3 nucleotides: TGTGCCAGCAGCTTCCGCTGGAATGAAAAACTGTTTTTT. Protein: CASSFRWNEKLFF.

This clone was seen a few times. V usage is TRBV6-2 or TRBV6-3 and J usage is TRBJ1-1; unclear D gene. V was clipped by 5 bases and J by 1 base, with 5 bases between them. CDR1 MNHEY and CDR2 SVGEGT come from the germline V gene. CDR3 size: 12 residues. CDR3 nucleotides: TGTGCCAGCAGTCCCCGGAACACTGAAGCTTTCTTT. It codes for CASSPRNTEAFF.

This clone was observed a few times. CDR3 in amino acids: CASSIGQGGTEAFF. The CDR3 DNA follows: TGTGCCAGCAGCATAGGACAGGGAGGCACTGAAGCTTTCTTT. V is TRBV5-4 and J is TRBJ1-1, with 8 bases fitting TRBD1. This CDR3 comprises 14 residues. With V trimmed by 4 bases and J by 4 bases, 6 bases remained unmatched. CDR1 is SGHNT and CDR2 is YYREEE in the germline V gene (reference sequence).

J is TRBJ2-3 and V is TRBV6-4; D call uncertain. V lost 4 bases to trimming and J lost 6 bases, with 8 bases between them. This CDR3 region has 12 residues. The germline V gene encodes CDR1 MRHNA and CDR2 SNTAGT. The DNA for the CDR3 is TGTGCCAGCAGTGCCATCTCGGATACGCAGTATTTT. It translates to CASSAISDTQYF.

This chain connects TRBV5-1 to TRBJ1-4; D unclear. CDR1 and CDR2 from the germline V gene are SGHRS and YFSETQ. CDR3 size: 13 residues. V lost 0 bases to trimming and J lost 3 bases, with 3 bases between them. DNA of the CDR3: TGCGCCAGCAGCTTGGTGGCTAATGAAAAACTGTTTTTT. Amino acids: CASSLVANEKLFF.